This is a list of T cell receptor beta chains from one sample in a study of blood T cell repertoires in COVID-19. The protocol was immunoSEQ multiplex PCR, while the TCRdb copy is restricted to in-frame clones and leaves out a portion. Here the sample spans roughly 80,000 clones, roughly 88% being singletons. The material sequenced was peripheral blood. The receptors shown here come from a man in his fifties or sixties with active COVID-19. CDR3s include the opening cysteine and the closing phenylalanine or tryptophan. D genes are given only for firm matches. Clone size is not always given. Where it is, it says once, few, many or a class for expanded clones.

-,TRBJ1-2,TRBV7-3,TRBD1,CASSWGTGTGGYTF,TGTGCCAGCAGCTGGGGGACAGGGACGGGAGGCTACACCTTC
-,TRBJ2-7,TRBV10-3,TRBD2,CANAAGDSSYEQYF,TGTGCCAACGCAGCGGGGGACTCCTCCTACGAGCAGTACTTC
-,TRBJ2-1,TRBV5-1,TRBD1,CASSLRDSYSSYNEQFF,TGCGCCAGCAGCCTACGGGACAGCTATAGCTCCTACAATGAGCAGTTCTTC
-,TRBJ1-1,TRBV20-1,-,CSANGGTEAFF,TGCAGTGCTAATGGGGGGACTGAAGCTTTCTTT
-,TRBJ2-1,TRBV19,TRBD2,CASSIVVPSKREGDEQFF,TGTGCCAGTAGTATCGTTGTCCCCTCGAAGCGGGAGGGGGATGAGCAGTTCTTC
once,TRBJ1-1,TRBV7-2,TRBD1,CASKPTGGTEAFF,TGTGCCAGCAAACCGACAGGGGGTACTGAAGCTTTCTTT
-,TRBJ1-2,TRBV14,-,CASSQLSGHDYGYTF,TGTGCCAGCAGCCAATTATCCGGACACGACTATGGCTACACCTTC
few,TRBJ2-1,TRBV27,-,CASARGYNEQFF,TGTGCCAGCGCACGGGGGTACAATGAGCAGTTCTTC
-,TRBJ1-5,TRBV7-8,-,CASSLERRGLGPQHF,TGTGCCAGCAGCTTAGAAAGAAGGGGACTTGGGCCCCAGCATTTT
-,TRBJ2-2,TRBV9,TRBD2,CASSPPGLAGETGELFF,TGTGCCAGCAGCCCGCCGGGACTAGCGGGAGAGACCGGGGAGCTGTTTTTT
-,TRBJ2-1,TRBV9,TRBD2,CASSVGLAPGNEQFF,TGTGCCAGCAGCGTAGGACTAGCGCCAGGGAATGAGCAGTTCTTC
once,TRBJ2-1,TRBV18,TRBD2,CASSPPVSGGGNEQFF,TGTGCCAGCTCACCACCGGTGAGCGGGGGTGGGAATGAGCAGTTCTTC
-,TRBJ2-1,TRBV14,-,CASSQAGIYNEQFF,TGTGCCAGCAGCCAAGCGGGGATCTACAATGAGCAGTTCTTC
-,TRBJ2-2,TRBV30,-,CAWNLGYDGELFF,TGTGCCTGGAACCTCGGGTACGACGGGGAGCTGTTTTTT
-,TRBJ2-4,TRBV2,TRBD2,CASSTSGGINIQYF,TGTGCCAGCAGCACTAGCGGGGGGATAAACATTCAGTACTTC
-,TRBJ2-7,TRBV7-9,-,CASSLGEGLIDEQYF,TGTGCCAGCAGCTTAGGCGAGGGTTTAATAGACGAGCAGTACTTC
-,TRBJ2-5,TRBV5-1,TRBD1,CASSSGTGGGWETQYF,TGCGCCAGCAGCTCCGGGACAGGGGGAGGATGGGAGACCCAGTACTTC
-,TRBJ1-1,TRBV28,-,CASSFRGAPPEAFF,TGTGCCAGCAGTTTCCGGGGGGCCCCACCTGAAGCTTTCTTT
-,TRBJ1-5,TRBV19,-,CASSIERTVSNQPQHF,TGTGCCAGTAGTATTGAGAGGACAGTTAGCAATCAGCCCCAGCATTTT
-,TRBJ2-1,TRBV7-2,-,CASSLYPFQGEQFF,TGTGCCAGCAGCTTATACCCGTTTCAGGGTGAGCAGTTCTTC
-,TRBJ2-7,TRBV7-9,TRBD1,CASSLYPLGDRGHYEQYF,TGTGCCAGCAGCTTATATCCCCTGGGGGACAGGGGGCACTACGAGCAGTACTTC
-,TRBJ2-3,TRBV10-3,-,CAISENSPGADTQYF,TGTGCCATCAGTGAGAACAGTCCAGGGGCGGATACGCAGTATTTT
-,TRBJ2-7,TRBV7-8,-,CASSLLPRAIRSYEQYF,TGTGCCAGCAGCTTACTCCCCAGGGCTATCCGGTCCTACGAGCAGTACTTC
-,TRBJ1-5,TRBV7-2,TRBD1,CASSLAGTGIYQPQHF,TGTGCCAGCAGCTTAGCCGGGACAGGGATTTATCAGCCCCAGCATTTT
-,TRBJ1-6,TRBV7-2,-,CASSVTGGRTPLHF,TGTGCCAGCAGTGTTACGGGGGGGAGGACACCCCTCCACTTT
few,TRBJ1-2,TRBV7-9,-,CASSLGGRNGYTF,TGTGCCAGCAGCTTAGGAGGGAGAAATGGCTACACCTTC
-,TRBJ2-7,TRBV5-6,-,CASSGGARYEQYF,TGTGCCAGCAGCGGGGGGGCCCGGTACGAGCAGTACTTC
once,TRBJ2-1,TRBV7-2,TRBD1,CASSPSDRANEQFF,TGTGCCAGCAGCCCTTCCGACAGGGCTAATGAGCAGTTCTTC
-,TRBJ1-1,TRBV12-5,-,CASGLGAPSLNTEAFF,TGTGCTAGTGGTTTGGGCGCCCCCTCCTTGAACACTGAAGCTTTCTTT
-,TRBJ2-3,TRBV5-1,-,CASSLLDSTDTQYF,TGCGCCAGCAGCTTGTTGGACTCGACAGATACGCAGTATTTT
-,TRBJ1-4,TRBV4-1,TRBD1,CASSQGAGGWDLFF,TGCGCCAGCAGCCAGGGGGCAGGGGGGTGGGATCTGTTTTTT
-,TRBJ2-7,TRBV28,TRBD2,CASNALGLAGGRGYEQYF,TGTGCCAGCAACGCTTTGGGACTAGCGGGGGGCCGGGGGTACGAGCAGTACTTC
-,TRBJ2-3,TRBV7-9,TRBD2,CASSLIRGGVTDTQYF,TGTGCCAGCAGCTTAATTCGGGGGGGCGTAACAGATACGCAGTATTTT
-,TRBJ2-5,TRBV6-2/TRBV6-3,TRBD2,CASSPSGRARETQYF,TGTGCCAGCAGTCCGAGCGGGAGGGCCCGGGAGACCCAGTACTTC
-,TRBJ1-6,TRBV7-9,TRBD1,CASSTFRQGNNSPLHF,TGTGCCAGCAGCACCTTCCGACAGGGGAATAATTCACCCCTCCACTTT
-,TRBJ2-3,TRBV29-1,TRBD1,CSTNRDRGTDTQYF,TGCAGCACCAACCGGGACAGGGGCACAGATACGCAGTATTTT
once,TRBJ2-1,TRBV19,TRBD1,CASGGTGGLSYNEQFF,TGTGCCAGTGGAGGGACAGGGGGCCTATCCTACAATGAGCAGTTCTTC
-,TRBJ2-1,TRBV5-6,-,CASSLALQGSSYNEQFF,TGTGCCAGCAGCTTGGCCCTACAGGGAAGCTCCTACAATGAGCAGTTCTTC
-,TRBJ2-2,TRBV19,-,CASSSRGAPNTGELFF,TGTGCCAGTAGCTCCCGGGGGGCCCCGAACACCGGGGAGCTGTTTTTT
-,TRBJ2-7,TRBV10-3,TRBD2,CAVSGTSGAYEQYF,TGTGCCGTCTCAGGGACTAGCGGGGCCTACGAGCAGTACTTC
-,TRBJ2-3,TRBV4-3,TRBD2,CASSQGIAGGTDTQYF,TGCGCCAGCAGCCAGGGCATAGCGGGGGGGACAGATACGCAGTATTTT
-,TRBJ1-1,TRBV28,TRBD1,CATLSGQGGNTEAFF,TGTGCCACACTCTCCGGACAGGGGGGAAACACTGAAGCTTTCTTT
-,TRBJ2-4,TRBV19,-,CASRDSSVLNIQYF,TGTGCCAGTCGTGATAGCTCCGTTCTTAACATTCAGTACTTC
-,TRBJ1-2,TRBV6-4,-,CASTDRKNYGYTF,TGTGCCAGCACCGACAGGAAAAACTATGGCTACACCTTC
-,TRBJ2-3,TRBV18,TRBD2,CASSSTSGEATDTQYF,TGTGCCAGCTCATCGACTAGCGGAGAAGCTACAGATACGCAGTATTTT
-,TRBJ1-1,TRBV5-1,-,CASSLDYRNRRNTEAFF,TGCGCCAGCAGCTTGGATTACAGAAACAGGCGAAACACTGAAGCTTTCTTT
-,TRBJ1-5,TRBV5-1,-,CASSLVQGGKPQHF,TGCGCCAGCAGCTTGGTTCAGGGAGGTAAGCCCCAGCATTTT
-,TRBJ2-1,TRBV5-1,-,CASSLATVYNEQFF,TGCGCCAGCAGCTTAGCGACCGTCTACAATGAGCAGTTCTTC
-,TRBJ1-2,TRBV7-2,-,CASSPPTGYGYTF,TGTGCCAGCAGCCCACCGACAGGCTATGGCTACACCTTC
-,TRBJ2-3,TRBV6-6,-,CASTLARNTDTQYF,TGTGCCAGCACCCTAGCCCGGAACACAGATACGCAGTATTTT
-,TRBJ2-5,TRBV2,TRBD2,CASSREAGTETQYF,TGTGCCAGCAGTCGGGAGGCAGGGACGGAGACCCAGTACTTC
-,TRBJ2-7,TRBV4-3,-,CASSPEMDTFSYEQYF,TGCGCCAGCAGCCCAGAAATGGACACCTTCTCCTACGAGCAGTACTTC
-,TRBJ1-3,TRBV5-5,-,CASSPSPQRNTIYF,TGTGCCAGCAGCCCAAGCCCTCAAAGAAACACCATATATTTT
-,TRBJ1-2,TRBV30,-,CAGAPRRPNLGYTF,TGTGCCGGCGCCCCCCGGCGGCCTAATCTCGGCTACACCTTC
-,TRBJ1-4,TRBV7-9,-,CASRGDSEKLFF,TGTGCCAGCAGGGGGGACTCGGAAAAACTGTTTTTT
-,TRBJ2-7,TRBV5-1,TRBD1,CASSLGHSGTEIPSSYEQYF,TGCGCCAGCAGCTTGGGACATTCCGGGACAGAGATCCCGAGCTCCTACGAGCAGTACTTC